This TCR beta chain comes out of a study of T cell responses to AZD1222 COVID-19 vaccine. This table comes from immunoSEQ multiplex PCR, and its TCRdb copy is limited to in-frame clones, with some not included. The table lists under 150,000 clones, approximately 93% of them singletons, with over 2.5% in the top ten. The CDR3 length is 14 residues. Germline V gives CDR1 MNHEY, CDR2 SMNVEV (reference sequence). V lost 6 bases, J lost 0 bases, and 11 bases lay in between. On this clone itself: Its antigen remains unidentified.

Study outcomes and limitations: Two AZD1222 administrations were followed by greater Spike-specific TCR breadth and depth. Baseline seropositives among AZD1222 recipients totaled only 5 to 7.

This rearrangement joins TRBV27 to TRBJ1-1, with D maybe TRBD1 (5 bases). The receptor was derived from an adult in good health. The sequencing here drew on peripheral blood, taken on day 0 of AZD1222 vaccination. CDR3 in amino acids: CASRTGTLNTEAFF. CDR3 bases: TGTGCCAGCAGAACTGGGACTTTGAACACTGAAGCTTTCTTT.